One sample yielded the 27 T cell receptor beta chains listed below, sequenced in a study of cytomegalovirus exposure and HLA in healthy donors. TCRdb's copy holds only in-frame clones and misses some; the assay was immunoSEQ multiplex PCR. There are about 160,000 clones in the sample; under 90% occur only once, and more than 3.5% lies in the top ten. The specimen was PBMCs. The receptors shown here come from a man aged 18-30 years in good health and CMV-seropositive.

J is TRBJ1-5 and V is TRBV7-8; D gene ambiguous. From germline, CDR1 is SGHVS and CDR2 FQNEAQ. V lost 5 bases, J lost 0 bases, and 23 bases lay in between. The CDR3 is made up of 19 amino acids. The CDR3 protein is CASSQEVWEPKYSNQPQHF. As DNA, the CDR3 is TGTGCCAGCAGCCAGGAGGTGTGGGAACCAAAATATAGCAATCAGCCCCAGCATTTT.

The chain joins TRBV7-9 to TRBJ2-7; TRBD1 aligns across 8 bases. Germline CDR1 and CDR2: SEHNR and FQNEAQ (reference sequence). This CDR3 has 14 residues. V lost 4 bases, J lost 2 bases, and 4 bases stayed unmatched. The DNA of the CDR3 is TGTGCCAGCAGCTCGGGGACAGGTACCTACGAGCAGTACTTC. As protein: CASSSGTGTYEQYF. Combining the CDR3 with reference TRBV7-9 and TRBJ2-7 gives the whole variable domain DTGVSQNPRHKITKRGQNVTFRCDPISEHNRLYWYRQTLGQGPEFLTYFQNEAQLEKSRLLSDRFSAERPKGSFSTLEIQRTEQGDSAMYLCASSSGTGTYEQYFGPGTRLTVT.

The table lists this clone with a count of one. The chain joins TRBV5-6 to TRBJ2-5; 7 nucleotides align to TRBD1. The trim removed 0 bases at V and 3 bases at J, leaving 17 bases unmatched. This CDR3 region has 19 residues. Germline CDR1 reads SGHDT; CDR2 reads YYEEEE. The CDR3 DNA sequence: TGTGCCAGCAGCTTGGCCTTGGGACAGCGAGGAATAGCGAAAGAGACCCAGTACTTC. This sequence encodes CASSLALGQRGIAKETQYF. The entire variable domain, with the rest obtained from reference TRBV5-6 and TRBJ2-5, is as follows: DAGVTQSPTHLIKTRGQQVTLRCSPKSGHDTVSWYQQALGQGPQFIFQYYEEEERQRGNFPDRFSGHQFPNYSSELNVNALLLGDSALYLCASSLALGQRGIAKETQYFGPGTRLLVL.

The CDR3 bases are TGTGCCAGCAGTGAAGTCGACAGAAATTGGGAATACGAGCAGTACTTC. This encodes CASSEVDRNWEYEQYF. This rearrangement joins TRBV2 to TRBJ2-7, with D possibly being TRBD1 (5 bases). The CDR3 spans 16 residues. Trimming took 1 base from V and 4 from J, leaving 17 bases between them. The germline gives CDR1 SNHLY, CDR2 FYNNEI.

The gene calls are TRBV29-1 and TRBJ1-2; TRBD1 is a possible D gene (6 bases). Trimming pared 6 bases from V and 4 bases from J, leaving 21 bases between. The CDR3 has 15 residues. The germline CDR1 and CDR2 sequences are SQVTM and ANQGSEA. CDR3 sequence: CSVARAGASGYGYTF. As DNA, the CDR3 is TGCAGCGTAGCCCGCGCAGGGGCCTCGGGCTATGGCTACACCTTC. Full variable domain (remainder filled in from reference TRBV29-1 and TRBJ1-2): SAVISQKPSRDICQRGTSLTIQCQVDSQVTMMFWYRQQPGQSLTLIATANQGSEATYESGFVIDKFPISRPNLTFSTLTVSNMSPEDSSIYLCSVARAGASGYGYTFGSGTRLTVV.

This rearrangement joins TRBV4-1 to TRBJ2-7; TRBD2 aligns across 8 bases. The J segment lost 2 bases and the V segment lost 5 bases, leaving 8 bases of the junction unmatched. Germline V gene lookup returns CDR1 MGHRA and CDR2 YSYEKL. CDR3 length: 15 amino acids. The CDR3 here is CASSYLAGPPYEQYF. CDR3 nucleotide sequence: TGCGCCAGCAGCTACTTAGCGGGGCCACCCTACGAGCAGTACTTC.

This clone was detected once. V usage is TRBV11-2 and J usage is TRBJ2-7, with D possibly being TRBD2 (5 bases). Germline assignment: CDR1 SGHAT and CDR2 FQNNGV. The CDR3 runs 19 residues. V was trimmed by 4 bases and J by 1 base, leaving 26 bases between them. CDR3 DNA sequence: TGTGCCAGCAGCTCAGATCCGGCTAGCCATCGGAGATGGTCCTACGAGCAGTACTTC. It yields the protein CASSSDPASHRRWSYEQYF.

The genes are TRBV4-1 and TRBJ1-2, with D hard to call. Germline V lookup: CDR1 MGHRA, CDR2 YSYEKL. V shed 3 bases and J shed 1 base, with 15 bases lying between them. The CDR3 consists of 16 residues. CDR3 protein: CASSQHTESDNYGYTF. As DNA, the CDR3 is TGCGCCAGCAGCCAGCATACAGAATCTGATAACTATGGCTACACCTTC.

The sample holds a few counts of this clone. The CDR3 protein is CASSKGDTHSNQPQHF. The CDR3 bases are TGTGCCAGCAGTAAGGGGGACACACATAGCAATCAGCCCCAGCATTTT. J is TRBJ1-5 and V is TRBV27; D might be TRBD1 (6 bases). Trimming took off 5 bases at V and 0 bases at J, with 14 bases between the two ends. CDR1 is MNHEY, CDR2 SMNVEV, per germline (reference sequence). The length of the CDR3 is 16 residues.

This clone was counted a single time. The gene calls are TRBV6-5 and TRBJ2-1; D uncertain. The V and J ends lost 1 base and 8 bases respectively, with 9 bases between them. Germline V gene lookup returns CDR1 MNHEY and CDR2 SVGAGI. The CDR3 is made up of 13 amino acids. CDR3 sequence (DNA): TGTGCCAGCAGTTACTTATTCCGGGATGAGCAGTTCTTC. Encoded protein: CASSYLFRDEQFF.

V usage is TRBV27 and J usage is TRBJ2-2; 11 nucleotides agree with TRBD2. Germline loops: CDR1 MNHEY, CDR2 SMNVEV (reference sequence). After removal of 7 bases from V and 6 bases from J, the junction contained 7 bases not matched to a gene. The CDR3 totals 15 residues. This CDR3 is CASNVGLAAPGELFF. CDR3 in DNA: TGTGCCAGCAACGTGGGACTAGCGGCCCCCGGGGAGCTGTTTTTT.

The chain is built from TRBV9 and TRBJ2-1; the D gene is possibly TRBD2 (6 bases). The germline V gene has CDR1 SGDLS and CDR2 YYNGEE. The ends were cut back, 3 bases at V and 9 bases at J, with 22 bases in the middle. The CDR3 extends over 16 amino acids. The DNA of the CDR3 is TGTGCCAGCAGCGGATCACATACGGGAGTCATTAGTGAGCAGTTCTTC. It codes for CASSGSHTGVISEQFF.

The chain employs TRBV7-9 and TRBJ2-3; no clear D. The V gene's germline CDR1 is SEHNR and CDR2 FQNEAQ (reference sequence). The CDR3 is 14 amino acids. V lost 5 bases and J 4 bases, leaving 13 bases between the germline ends. CDR3 bases: TGTGCCAGCAGCCATCCCCATCCGGCAGATACGCAGTATTTT. The encoded protein is CASSHPHPADTQYF.

The J gene is TRBJ1-2, the V gene TRBV6-1, with a tentative D call TRBD1 (6 bases). CDR3 size: 12 residues. Trimming took off 11 bases at V and 8 bases at J, with 18 bases between the two ends. Germline V gene data show CDR1 as MNHNS and CDR2 as SASEGT. CDR3 in amino acids: CAGSVGAGGYTF. Written as DNA, the CDR3 is TGTGCCGGGTCGGTGGGGGCCGGCGGCTACACCTTC.

This chain uses TRBV19 with TRBJ2-2, with D perhaps matching TRBD2 (6 bases). This CDR3 is 13 amino acids long. The germline CDR1 and CDR2 sequences are LNHDA and SQIVND (reference sequence). V gave up 7 bases and J gave up 7 bases, with 13 bases separating them. The CDR3 loop reads CASTRWGDGELFF. The DNA of the CDR3 is TGTGCCAGTACAAGGTGGGGGGACGGGGAGCTGTTTTTT.

V is TRBV10-3 and J is TRBJ2-7; tentative D call: TRBD1 (6 bases). From germline, CDR1 is ENHRY and CDR2 SYGVKD. V lost 3 bases and J 4 bases, leaving 10 bases between the germline ends. This CDR3 is 13 amino acids long. In DNA, the CDR3 is TGTGCCATCAGTGACAGGGGCCCATACGAGCAGTACTTC. Amino acids: CAISDRGPYEQYF.

This clone was seen once. The rearrangement links TRBV5-1 to TRBJ2-1; D remains ambiguous. Germline V CDR1 and CDR2: SGHRS, YFSETQ. Trimming took 4 bases from V and 0 from J, leaving 11 bases between them. This CDR3 region has 15 residues. The CDR3 DNA reads TGCGCCAGCAGCCCAAGTCCTAACTCCTACAATGAGCAGTTCTTC. Its translation: CASSPSPNSYNEQFF.

The chain recombines TRBV5-1 with TRBJ2-3, with 10 positions matching TRBD1. The length of the CDR3 is 16 residues. Germline-derived CDR1 and CDR2 are SGHRS and YFSETQ. The V segment lost 1 base and the J segment 2 bases; nucleotides outside the gene matches: 4. CDR3 residues: CASSLLGQGVTDTQYF. Written as DNA, the CDR3 is TGCGCCAGCAGCTTGCTCGGACAGGGGGTCACAGATACGCAGTATTTT. The entire variable domain, with the rest obtained from reference TRBV5-1 and TRBJ2-3, is as follows: KAGVTQTPRYLIKTRGQQVTLSCSPISGHRSVSWYQQTPGQGLQFLFEYFSETQRNKGNFPGRFSGRQFSNSRSEMNVSTLELGDSALYLCASSLLGQGVTDTQYFGPGTRLTVL.

The rearrangement links TRBV6-4 to TRBJ2-3; a possible D gene is TRBD2 (5 bases). Germline loops: CDR1 MRHNA, CDR2 SNTAGT. This CDR3 spans 13 amino acids. The V gene lost 6 bases and the J gene lost 5 bases, with 12 bases spanning the gap. The CDR3 sequence: CASSARELDTQYF. As DNA, the CDR3 is TGTGCCAGCAGCGCACGGGAACTAGATACGCAGTATTTT.

The V and J genes are TRBV6-1 and TRBJ2-1; 11 bases are a match to TRBD2. Germline V gene data show CDR1 as MNHNS and CDR2 as SASEGT. V gave up 4 bases and J gave up 2 bases; unmatched junction bases: 4. The CDR3 consists of 16 residues. The CDR3 region has the DNA TGTGCCAGCAGTGCCCGACTAGCGGGGACCTACAATGAGCAGTTCTTC. Translated, it gives CASSARLAGTYNEQFF.

The chain employs TRBV28 and TRBJ1-5; 8 bases agree with TRBD1. This CDR3 has 17 amino acids. V lost 7 bases, J lost 1 base, and 12 bases stayed unmatched. CDR1 and CDR2 (germline): MDHEN, SYDVKM. The CDR3 nucleotides read TGTGCCAGCATAAATGACAGGGGCGCTAGGAGCAATCAGCCCCAGCATTTT. Its translation is CASINDRGARSNQPQHF. Based on the CDR3 plus reference TRBV28 and TRBJ1-5, the full variable domain is DVKVTQSSRYLVKRTGEKVFLECVQDMDHENMFWYRQDPGLGLRLIYFSYDVKMKEKGDIPEGYSVSREKKERFSLILESASTNQTSMYLCASINDRGARSNQPQHFGDGTRLSIL.

The J gene is TRBJ2-7, the V gene TRBV29-1; 8 bases agree with TRBD2. Trimming cost V 5 bases and J 0 bases; bases outside gene matches: 6. Germline values: CDR1 SQVTM, CDR2 ANQGSEA. The CDR3 is 14 residues long. The CDR3, as DNA: TGCAGCGTTTCCACTAGCGGAGGCTCCTACGAGCAGTACTTC. Its translation: CSVSTSGGSYEQYF.

The V gene is TRBV6-1, the J gene TRBJ2-1; D is undetermined. V was clipped by 1 base and J by 0 bases, with 16 bases between them. This CDR3 is built from 18 residues. CDR1 and CDR2 (germline): MNHNS, SASEGT. The CDR3 sequence is CASSEGRLPGSSYNEQFF. The CDR3, as DNA: TGTGCCAGCAGTGAAGGTAGACTTCCCGGAAGCTCCTACAATGAGCAGTTCTTC.

The chain links TRBV7-9 to TRBJ2-7, with 8 bases lining up with TRBD1. This CDR3 comprises 15 residues. Germline CDR1 and CDR2: SEHNR and FQNEAQ (reference sequence). The V and J ends lost 4 bases and 6 bases, in that order; junction bases with no gene match: 11. The CDR3 DNA reads TGTGCCAGCAGCTCCCCAGGGGGCCCCTCGAGCGAGCAGTACTTC. This translates into CASSSPGGPSSEQYF.

The chain joins TRBV7-6 to TRBJ2-1, with 9 bases matching TRBD2. Germline CDR1 is SGHVS and CDR2 is FNYEAQ. J was trimmed by 1 base and V by 4 bases; bases with no gene match: 5. This CDR3 contains 16 residues. CDR3 amino acids: CASSSAGGSSYNEQFF. The CDR3 DNA reads TGTGCCAGCAGCTCGGCGGGAGGGTCATCCTACAATGAGCAGTTCTTC. The whole variable domain, filled in from reference TRBV7-6 and TRBJ2-1, reads GAGVSQSPRYKVTKRGQDVALRCDPISGHVSLYWYRQALGQGPEFLTYFNYEAQQDKSGLPNDRFSAERPEGSISTLTIQRTEQRDSAMYRCASSSAGGSSYNEQFFGPGTRLTVL.

J is TRBJ2-7 and V is TRBV28; 11 bases fit TRBD2. CDR1 is MDHEN, CDR2 SYDVKM, per germline. The CDR3 is 15 residues long. After removal of 6 bases from V and 4 bases from J, the junction contained 8 bases not matched to a gene. The CDR3 protein is CASSPPVAGGYEQYF. Here the CDR3 DNA reads TGTGCCAGCAGCCCGCCCGTAGCGGGAGGGTACGAGCAGTACTTC.

This chain joins TRBV11-2 and TRBJ2-7; perhaps TRBD2 as D (6 bases). Germline V gives CDR1 SGHAT, CDR2 FQNNGV. The length of the CDR3 is 13 residues. Trimming cost V 4 bases and J 5 bases, with 12 bases left between them. CDR3 sequence (DNA): TGTGCCAGCAGCTCCCAGGCGGGGAACGAGCAGTACTTC. It encodes CASSSQAGNEQYF. Full variable domain (missing parts from reference TRBV11-2 and TRBJ2-7): EAGVAQSPRYKIIEKRQSVAFWCNPISGHATLYWYQQILGQGPKLLIQFQNNGVVDDSQLPKDRFSAERLKGVDSTLKIQPAKLEDSAVYLCASSSQAGNEQYFGPGTRLTVT.